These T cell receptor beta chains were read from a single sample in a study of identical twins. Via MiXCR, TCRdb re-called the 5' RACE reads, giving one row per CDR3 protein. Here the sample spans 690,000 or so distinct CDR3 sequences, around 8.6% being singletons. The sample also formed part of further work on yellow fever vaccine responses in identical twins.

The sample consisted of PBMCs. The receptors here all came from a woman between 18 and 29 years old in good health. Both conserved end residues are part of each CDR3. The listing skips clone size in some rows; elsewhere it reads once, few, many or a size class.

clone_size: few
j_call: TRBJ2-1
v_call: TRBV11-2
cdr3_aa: CASSELAASYNNEQFF

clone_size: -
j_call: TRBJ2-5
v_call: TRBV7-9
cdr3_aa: CASRGQGAIPQETQYF

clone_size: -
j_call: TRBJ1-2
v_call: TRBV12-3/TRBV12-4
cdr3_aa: CASSLSGTVNGYTF

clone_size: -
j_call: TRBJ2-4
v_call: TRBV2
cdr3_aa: CASSATKNIQYF

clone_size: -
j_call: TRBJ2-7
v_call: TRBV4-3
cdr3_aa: CASSQDATGVYEQYF

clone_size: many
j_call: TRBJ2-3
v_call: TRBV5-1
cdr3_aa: CASSPEGGGRNTQYF

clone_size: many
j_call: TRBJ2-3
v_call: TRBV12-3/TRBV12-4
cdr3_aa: CASSPLVGRASTDTQYF

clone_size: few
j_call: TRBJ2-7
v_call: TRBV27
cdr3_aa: CASGPGLAGLEQYF

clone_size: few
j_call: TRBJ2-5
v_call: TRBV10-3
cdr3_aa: CAISRQSAKETQYF

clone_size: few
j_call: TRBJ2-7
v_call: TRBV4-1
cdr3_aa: CASSQDPSLADEQYF

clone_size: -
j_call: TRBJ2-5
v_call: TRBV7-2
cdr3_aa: CASSPLGGGAVETQYF

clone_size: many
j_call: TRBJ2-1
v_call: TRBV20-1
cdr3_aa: CSATRQFGEQFF

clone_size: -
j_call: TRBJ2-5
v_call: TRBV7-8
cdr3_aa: CASSLAQGPGFETQYF

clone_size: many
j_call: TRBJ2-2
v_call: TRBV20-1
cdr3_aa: CSATLLAGVNGELFF

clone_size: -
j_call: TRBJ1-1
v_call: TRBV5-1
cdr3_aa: CASSWDREGWTEAFF

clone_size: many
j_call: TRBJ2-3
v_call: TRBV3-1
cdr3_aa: CASSQDPLKIDTQYF

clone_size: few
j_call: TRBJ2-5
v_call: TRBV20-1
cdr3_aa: CSARDALALRTIETQYF

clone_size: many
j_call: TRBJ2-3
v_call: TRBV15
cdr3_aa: CATSREITDTQYF

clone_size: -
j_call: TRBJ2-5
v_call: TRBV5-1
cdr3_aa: CASSLLGEGTTETQYF

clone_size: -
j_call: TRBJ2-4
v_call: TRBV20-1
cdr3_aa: CSARDAPAKNIQYF

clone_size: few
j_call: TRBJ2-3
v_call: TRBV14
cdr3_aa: CASSQLHTDTQYF

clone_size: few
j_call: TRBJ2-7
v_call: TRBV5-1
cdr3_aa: CASSYRDGEEQYF

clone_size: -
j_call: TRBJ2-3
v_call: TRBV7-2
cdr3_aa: CASRISTDTQYF

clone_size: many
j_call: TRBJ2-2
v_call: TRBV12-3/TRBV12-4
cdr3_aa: CASKRLAVTGELFF

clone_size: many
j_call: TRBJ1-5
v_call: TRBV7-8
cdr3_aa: CASSLAARGFNQPQHF

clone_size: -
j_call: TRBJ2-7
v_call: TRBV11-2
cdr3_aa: CASSPGLSRRGYEQYF

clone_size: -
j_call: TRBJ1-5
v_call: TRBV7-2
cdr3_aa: CASSLRTGGNQPQHF

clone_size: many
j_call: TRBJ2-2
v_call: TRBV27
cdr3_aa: CASTPRGDMAAGELFF

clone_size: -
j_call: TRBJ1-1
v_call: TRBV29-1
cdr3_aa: CSVTPDRPLEAFF

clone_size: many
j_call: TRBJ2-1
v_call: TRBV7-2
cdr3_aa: CASSLGPYNEQFF

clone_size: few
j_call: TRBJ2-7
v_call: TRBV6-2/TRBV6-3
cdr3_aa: CASSFLDGNYEQYF

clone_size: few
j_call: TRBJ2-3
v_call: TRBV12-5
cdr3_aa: CASGPGGVTDTQYF

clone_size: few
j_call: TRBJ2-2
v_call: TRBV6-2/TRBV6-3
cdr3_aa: CASSSPLTGELFF

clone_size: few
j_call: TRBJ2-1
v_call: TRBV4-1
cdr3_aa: CASSQGFGASVEQFF

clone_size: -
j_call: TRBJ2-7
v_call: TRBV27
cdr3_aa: CAIPGLAGLYEQYF

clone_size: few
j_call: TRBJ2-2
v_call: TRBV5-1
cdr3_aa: CASADYPNTGELFF

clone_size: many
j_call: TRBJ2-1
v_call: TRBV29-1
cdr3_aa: CSVYPGKRGNEQFF

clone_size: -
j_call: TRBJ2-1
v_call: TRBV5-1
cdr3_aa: CASSFVDKVYNEQFF

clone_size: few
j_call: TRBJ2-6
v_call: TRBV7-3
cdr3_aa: CASSNMGQPRVLTF

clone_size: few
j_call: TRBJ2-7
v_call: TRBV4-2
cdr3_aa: CASSQRNRLSHEQYF

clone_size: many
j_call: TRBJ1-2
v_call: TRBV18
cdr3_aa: CASSTDRDYGYTF

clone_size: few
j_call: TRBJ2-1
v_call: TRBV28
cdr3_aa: CASSSTKAGEQFF

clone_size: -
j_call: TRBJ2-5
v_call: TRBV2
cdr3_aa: CASNEDRQETQYF

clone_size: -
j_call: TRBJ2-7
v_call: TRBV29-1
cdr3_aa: CSVSRGPYEQYF

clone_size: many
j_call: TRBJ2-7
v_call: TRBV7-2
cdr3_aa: CASSLGSATTYEQYF

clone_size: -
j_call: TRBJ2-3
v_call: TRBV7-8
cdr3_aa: CASCFVDTQYF

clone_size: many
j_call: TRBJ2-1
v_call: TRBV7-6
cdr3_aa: CASSFGGRGYNEQFF

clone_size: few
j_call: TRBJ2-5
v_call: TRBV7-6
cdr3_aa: CASSHTYEETQYF

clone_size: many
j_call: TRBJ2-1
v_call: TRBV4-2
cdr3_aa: CASSQDETSGSSYNEQFF

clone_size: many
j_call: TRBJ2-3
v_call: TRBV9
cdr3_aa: CASSEKFSGRGTDTQYF

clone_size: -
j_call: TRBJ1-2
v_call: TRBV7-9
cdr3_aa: CASSLSSPSLRGYTF

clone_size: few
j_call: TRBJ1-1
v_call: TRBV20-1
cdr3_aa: CSALPPGGNTEAFF

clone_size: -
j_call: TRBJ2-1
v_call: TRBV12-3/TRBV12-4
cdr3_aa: CASRSNNIDRGLSSYNEQFF